Detailed here is one TCR beta chain. The target antigen is unknown. These data come from a study of T cells in localized non-small cell lung cancer. V was cut by 0 bases and J by 0 bases, with 10 bases left in between. There are 16 residues in the CDR3. CDR1 is KGHSH, CDR2 LQKENI, per germline. General study findings and limits: Appearances in adjacent lung were noted for a median around 55 of the top 100 tumor clones. Longer overall survival was associated with a higher density of T cells in the blood.

Data came from immunoSEQ multiplex PCR; TCRdb stores just in-frame clones and leaves some out. The table lists 20,000 to 30,000 clones, 87% of them singletons. The TCR was taken from a male donor aged 60 or over with stage I squamous cell lung carcinoma. This chain uses TRBV18 with TRBJ2-3; D gene uncertain. The material sequenced was peripheral blood, taken before any cancer treatment. CDR3 DNA: TGTGCCAGCTCACCACCGGGAATCCTGAGCACAGATACGCAGTATTTT. Protein: CASSPPGILSTDTQYF.